Listed here is a single T cell receptor (beta chain). This clonotype was detected only a few times. The antigen it binds to is not known. Per-nucleotide qualities are absent, and no much larger clonotype sits a single base away. Cut back by 5 bases and 2 bases, the V and J ends lie 11 bases apart. Reading the germline V gene (reference sequence) gives CDR1 LGHDT and CDR2 YNNKEL. Counted from cysteine to phenylalanine, this CDR3 has 14 amino acids. Only the CDR3 DNA stays, 42 bases, in frame from base 1. TCRdb lists the instrument as Illumina HiSeq 2500. TCR beta libraries were prepared by quantitative 5'-RACE with molecular barcodes. Regarding the original processing steps: A new computational method based on a probabilistic model of VDJ rearrangement was used to identify disease-linked TCR variants. Starting from the raw public reads, TCRdb applied fastp trimming at Q25, assembled clones with MiXCR and retained in-frame beta chains. A single entry per CDR3 protein holds the most common genes and DNA from its merged rows. The V and J calls were determined by TCRdb, not by the authors. For this sample the table gives approximately 520,000 distinct CDR3 sequences, of which approximately 5.3% were detected only once. Jointly, the top ten make up around 3.5% of the sample.

The sample belongs to a study of CD8 T cells in ankylosing spondylitis (dated by TCRdb to 2016 to 2017). For the wider study: To find TCR variants linked to disease, the study profiled T cell receptor beta repertoires in ankylosing spondylitis patients and healthy donors. The full study cohort was made up of approximately 24 ankylosing spondylitis patients and more than 90 healthy donors. Peripheral blood was sampled, and synovial fluid was also collected from ankylosing spondylitis patients.

Broad study findings and their caveats: In peripheral blood, the disease-linked clones were found at relatively low frequencies and had a CD8+ phenotype. Significant enrichment of the disease-linked clones was reported in matched synovial fluid samples from ankylosing spondylitis patients. Some motif variants were previously reported in synovial fluid and blood of reactive arthritis patients, suggesting common disease-initiation mechanisms. A TCR beta motif of several highly homologous amino acid variants appeared characteristic of blood from ankylosing spondylitis patients.

The chain uses TRBV3-1 and TRBJ2-3; the D gene cannot be resolved beyond TRBD1 or TRBD2, each matching 5 bases. The clonotype originates from a male donor with ankylosing spondylitis. Sequenced: blood, either unsorted or a sorted T cell fraction (not recorded which). At the DNA level, the sequence is TGTGCCAGCAGCTCAGTCGGGACCACAGATACGCAGTATTTT. This sequence encodes CASSSVGTTDTQYF.